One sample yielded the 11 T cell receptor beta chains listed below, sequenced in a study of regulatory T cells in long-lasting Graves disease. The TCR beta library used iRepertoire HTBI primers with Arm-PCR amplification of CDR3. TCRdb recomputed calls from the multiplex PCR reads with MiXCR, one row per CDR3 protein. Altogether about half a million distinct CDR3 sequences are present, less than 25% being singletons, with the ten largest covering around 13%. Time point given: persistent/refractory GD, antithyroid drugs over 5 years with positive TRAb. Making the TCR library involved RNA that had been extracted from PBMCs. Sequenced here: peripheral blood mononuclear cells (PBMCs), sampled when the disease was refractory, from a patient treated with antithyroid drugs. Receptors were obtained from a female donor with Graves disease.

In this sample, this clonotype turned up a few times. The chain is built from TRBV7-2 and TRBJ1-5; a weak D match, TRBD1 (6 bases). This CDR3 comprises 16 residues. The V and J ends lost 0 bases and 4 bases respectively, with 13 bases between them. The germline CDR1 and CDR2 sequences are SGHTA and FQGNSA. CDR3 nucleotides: TGTGCCAGCAGCTTAGCCGGCACAGGGAGTAATCAGCCCCAGCATTTT. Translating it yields CASSLAGTGSNQPQHF.

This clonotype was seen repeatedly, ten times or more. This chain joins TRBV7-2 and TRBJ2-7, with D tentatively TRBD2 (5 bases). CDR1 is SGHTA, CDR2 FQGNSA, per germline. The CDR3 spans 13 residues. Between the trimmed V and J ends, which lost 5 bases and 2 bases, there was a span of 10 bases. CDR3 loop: CASSRAAPYEQYF. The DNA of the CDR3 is TGTGCCAGCAGCCGAGCGGCTCCCTACGAGCAGTACTTC.

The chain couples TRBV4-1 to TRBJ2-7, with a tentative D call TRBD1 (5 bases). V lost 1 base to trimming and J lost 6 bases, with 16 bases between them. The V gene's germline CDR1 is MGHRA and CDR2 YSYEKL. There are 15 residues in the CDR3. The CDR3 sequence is CASSQGRAGYGEQYF. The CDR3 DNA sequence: TGCGCCAGCAGCCAAGGCAGGGCAGGCTACGGCGAGCAGTACTTC.

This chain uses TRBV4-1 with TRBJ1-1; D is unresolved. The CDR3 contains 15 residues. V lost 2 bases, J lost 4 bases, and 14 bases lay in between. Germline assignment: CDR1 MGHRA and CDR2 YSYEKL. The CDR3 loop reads CASSQWADGRTEAFF. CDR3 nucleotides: TGCGCCAGCAGCCAATGGGCAGATGGGCGCACTGAAGCTTTCTTT.

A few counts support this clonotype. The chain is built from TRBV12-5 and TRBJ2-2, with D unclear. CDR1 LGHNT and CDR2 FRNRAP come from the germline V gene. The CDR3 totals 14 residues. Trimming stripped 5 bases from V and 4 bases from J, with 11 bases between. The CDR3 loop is CASGLISPTGELFF. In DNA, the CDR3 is TGTGCTAGTGGTCTCATTTCACCCACCGGGGAGCTGTTTTTT.

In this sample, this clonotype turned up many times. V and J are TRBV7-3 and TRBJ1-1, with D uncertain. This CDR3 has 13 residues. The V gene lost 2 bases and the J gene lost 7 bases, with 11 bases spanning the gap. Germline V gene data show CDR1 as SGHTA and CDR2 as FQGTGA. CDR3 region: CASSLGSGSEAFF. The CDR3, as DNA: TGTGCCAGCAGCTTAGGTTCGGGGAGTGAAGCTTTCTTT.

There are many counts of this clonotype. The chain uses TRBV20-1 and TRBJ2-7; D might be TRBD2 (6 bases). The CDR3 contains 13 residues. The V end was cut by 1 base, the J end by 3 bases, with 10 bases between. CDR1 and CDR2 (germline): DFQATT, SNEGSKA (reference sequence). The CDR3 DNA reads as TGCAGTGCTAGAGTCGGGAGTCACTACGAGCAGTACTTC. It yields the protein CSARVGSHYEQYF.

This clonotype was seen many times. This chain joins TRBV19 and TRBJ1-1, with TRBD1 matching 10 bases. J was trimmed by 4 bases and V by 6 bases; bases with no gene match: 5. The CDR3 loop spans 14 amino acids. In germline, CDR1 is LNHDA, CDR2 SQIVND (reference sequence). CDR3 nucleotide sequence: TGTGCCAGTAGCGGGACAGGGGAGGGCACTGAAGCTTTCTTT. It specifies CASSGTGEGTEAFF. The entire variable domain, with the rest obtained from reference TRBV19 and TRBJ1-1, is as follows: DGGITQSPKYLFRKEGQNVTLSCEQNLNHDAMYWYRQDPGQGLRLIYYSQIVNDFQKGDIAEGYSVSREKKESFPLTVTSAQKNPTAFYLCASSGTGEGTEAFFGQGTRLTVV.

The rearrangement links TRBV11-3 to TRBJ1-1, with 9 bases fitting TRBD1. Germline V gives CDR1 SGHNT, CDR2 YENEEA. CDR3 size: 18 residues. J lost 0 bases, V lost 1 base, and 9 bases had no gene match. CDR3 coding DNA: TGTGCCAGCAGCTTAGCGGGGACAGGGTTTTTGATGAACACTGAAGCTTTCTTT. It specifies CASSLAGTGFLMNTEAFF.

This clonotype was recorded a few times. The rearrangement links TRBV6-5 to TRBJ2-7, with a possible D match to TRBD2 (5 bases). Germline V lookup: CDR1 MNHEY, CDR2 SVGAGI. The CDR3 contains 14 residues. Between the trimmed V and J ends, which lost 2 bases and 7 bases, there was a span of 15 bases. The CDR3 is CASSYRSVPGEQYF. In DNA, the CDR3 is TGTGCCAGCAGTTACAGGTCGGTGCCGGGGGAGCAGTACTTC.

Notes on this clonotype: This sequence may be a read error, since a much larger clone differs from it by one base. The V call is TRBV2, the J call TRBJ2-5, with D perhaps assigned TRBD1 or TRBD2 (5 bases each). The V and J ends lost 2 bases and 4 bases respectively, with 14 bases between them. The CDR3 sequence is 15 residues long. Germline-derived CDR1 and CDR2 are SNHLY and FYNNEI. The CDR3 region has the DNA TGTGCCAGCAGTGAAATGGCCCCCGGGGCAGAGACCCAGTACTTC. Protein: CASSEMAPGAETQYF.